This T cell receptor beta chain came from a study of T cells in Graves' hyperthyroidism and ophthalmopathy (dated by TCRdb to the late 2010s). At the level of the whole study: Peripheral blood samples were taken at initial diagnosis, before any treatment was given. After blood sampling, hyperthyroidism patients were treated with methimazole at a starting dose of 30 mg daily, and ophthalmopathy patients were treated with high-dose intravenous methylprednisolone. The study also compared thyroid tissue and blood T-cell repertoires from over 5 Graves' hyperthyroidism patients. Prospective prediction of ophthalmopathy was tested in an independent validation cohort of some 20 hyperthyroidism patients and 15 to 17 patients who later progressed to ophthalmopathy. To identify TCR V-J signatures that set the groups apart, the researchers used a discovery cohort of more than 95 patients, made up of 40 to 45 with Graves' ophthalmopathy and about 55 with stable Graves' hyperthyroidism. The 100 discovery patients were divided at random into training and test sets in a 7:3 ratio. The paper describes TCR Vbeta CDR3 sequencing of 135 peripheral blood samples, made up of approximately 40 ophthalmopathy patients, some 80 hyperthyroidism patients and 17 progressor patients.

V and J lose 2 bases and 0 bases, and a span of 11 bases separates them. For CDR1 and CDR2, the germline V gene (reference sequence) lists MNHEY and SMNVEV. The CDR3 measures 15 amino acids from cysteine to phenylalanine. Only the CDR3 region is kept as DNA, spanning 45 bases read in frame from base 1. Stable Graves' hyperthyroidism was defined as no progression to ophthalmopathy during 18 months of follow-up. Hyperthyroidism patients were newly diagnosed, had a disease duration of under 2 months, and were aged 18 to 65 years. Exclusion was applied to patients with uncontrolled infections, other autoimmune diseases, pregnancy or lactation. Diagnoses were established on the basis of clinical symptoms, serum thyroxine and TRAb, thyroid ultrasound, and orbital computed tomography. Ficoll-Paque density gradient centrifugation was used to isolate PBMCs from 8 to 10 ml of fresh peripheral blood. Total RNA was extracted using Trizol reagent, and RNA quality was assessed on an Agilent 2100 Bioanalyzer.

TCR beta CDR3 regions were amplified from RNA transcripts. The first round of RT-PCR for the TCR CDR3 was performed with the HTBI primer set and the Qiagen OneStep RT-PCR kit. A second multiplex PCR round built the libraries, followed by size selection and purification. Paired-end sequencing of the libraries was performed with 100 bp reads on an Illumina HiSeq2000. On the study's bioinformatics: SOAPnuke was used to process the raw data, removing reads that contained adapters or uncalled bases, had a mean Phred below 15, or lacked an exact match to the constant primer or identifier. COPE v1.2.5 was used to merge high-quality paired reads, and clonotypes were defined as unique nucleotide sequences. MiTCR v1.1 was used to align the clonotypes against IMGT TRBV, TRBD and TRBJ reference segments. Only V-J combinations with frequency above 0.0001, covering 98% to 99.2% of repertoires, were analysed. A TCS score was defined as the ratio of F50 (clonal expansion) to E x V (chaos), with BLOSUM62-based TCRdist applied between CDR3 peptides within each V-J. Welch's t-statistics and random forest reduced 450 to 600 V-J features to roughly 13, which were used in a naive Bayes classifier (R e1071). In-frame beta chains were kept once TCRdb had trimmed the public reads at Q25 with fastp and called clones with MiXCR. Rows merge per CDR3 protein into single entries with the most common DNA and genes. These V and J calls derive from TCRdb rather than the authors' analysis. This sample has fewer than 900,000 distinct CDR3 sequences in its table, and around 17% of those were observed once. Jointly, the top ten make up 8.4% of the sample.

Broader findings and caveats from the paper: In validation, the model predicted progression to ophthalmopathy with roughly 70% sensitivity and approximately 74% specificity, a median of about 6.7 months before onset. A 13 V-J signature model separated ophthalmopathy from stable hyperthyroidism, with about 88% sensitivity and 81.08% specificity in cross-validation and 80%/75% in testing. Sample size was not statistically predetermined, and blinding of investigators to group allocation was not performed. Most expanded thyroid clonotypes (frequency above 0.001) were also detected in blood, a finding suggesting that blood repertoires may reflect thyroid immune responses.

This clonotype came up many times. It has no known antigen specificity. One base away there is no much larger clone; base qualities are not given. This sequence uses TRBV27 and TRBJ2-7, with no D gene named confidently. Sequenced sample: blood. The receptor was isolated from a man between 18 and 29 years old with Graves' hyperthyroidism. The CDR3 region reads CASSLGSELSYEQYF. The nucleotides read TGTGCCAGCAGTTTAGGGTCGGAGCTCTCCTACGAGCAGTACTTC.